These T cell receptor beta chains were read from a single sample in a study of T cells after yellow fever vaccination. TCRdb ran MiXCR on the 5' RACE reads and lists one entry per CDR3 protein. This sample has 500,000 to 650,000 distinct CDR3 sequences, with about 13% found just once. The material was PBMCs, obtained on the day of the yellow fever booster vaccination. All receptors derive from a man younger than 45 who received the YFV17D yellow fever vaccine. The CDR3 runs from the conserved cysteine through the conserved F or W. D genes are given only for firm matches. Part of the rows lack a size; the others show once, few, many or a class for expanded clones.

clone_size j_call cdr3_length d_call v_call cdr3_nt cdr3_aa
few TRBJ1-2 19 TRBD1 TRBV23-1 TGCGCCAGCAGTCAATACCGCCGGGACAGGACCCCTATAAGCTATGGCTACACCTTC CASSQYRRDRTPISYGYTF
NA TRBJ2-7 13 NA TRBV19 TGTGCCAGTAGTATCGGGAGTTTGGGGGAGCAGTACTTC CASSIGSLGEQYF
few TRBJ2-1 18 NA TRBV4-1 TGCGCCAGCAGCCAAGAGCCCCCAGAAGGGGTAACGTACAATGAGCAGTTCTTC CASSQEPPEGVTYNEQFF
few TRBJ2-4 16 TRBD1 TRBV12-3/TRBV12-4 TGTGCCAGCAGTTTCAACAGGGGATTAGCCAAAAACATTCAGTACTTC CASSFNRGLAKNIQYF
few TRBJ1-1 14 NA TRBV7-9 TGTGCCAGCAGCTTAGCGGGAGGAGACGGTGAAGCTTTCTTT CASSLAGGDGEAFF
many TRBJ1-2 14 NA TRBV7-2 TGTGCCAGCAGCTTAGAAGCGGGAGGCTATGGCTACACCTTC CASSLEAGGYGYTF
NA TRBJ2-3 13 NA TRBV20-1 TGCAGTGCTGCTCCGGGGATTTCGGATACGCAGTATTTT CSAAPGISDTQYF
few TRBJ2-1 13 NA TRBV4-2 TGTGCCAGCAGCCAAAGGTCTCCGGATGAGCAGTTCTTC CASSQRSPDEQFF
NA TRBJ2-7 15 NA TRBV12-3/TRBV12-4 TGTGCCAGCTCGTCCCGGGACTTATACTCCTACGAGCAGTACTTC CASSSRDLYSYEQYF
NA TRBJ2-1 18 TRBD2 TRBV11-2 TGTGCCAGCAGCTCAGATCCGGGACTAGGGGCGATATACAATGAGCAGTTCTTC CASSSDPGLGAIYNEQFF
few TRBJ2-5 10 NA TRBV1 TGCACCAGCGTCACGGAGACCCAGTACTTC CTSVTETQYF
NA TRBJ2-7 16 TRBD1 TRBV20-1 TGCAGTGCTAGTGCTAGCCCCGGGACAGGGGCACACGAGCAGTACTTC CSASASPGTGAHEQYF
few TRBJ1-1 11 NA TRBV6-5 TGTGCCAGCGGGGAGGGCAGTGAAGCTTTCTTT CASGEGSEAFF
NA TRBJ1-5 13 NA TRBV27 TGTGCCAGCAGTTTATATAAAGGTCAGCCCCAGCATTTT CASSLYKGQPQHF
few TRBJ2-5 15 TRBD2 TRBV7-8 TGTGCCAGCAGCTTGAATAGGGGACTAGTGGAGACCCAGTACTTC CASSLNRGLVETQYF
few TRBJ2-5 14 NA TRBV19 TGTGCCAGTAGTTCCTACAGGGTGGGAGAGACCCAGTACTTC CASSSYRVGETQYF
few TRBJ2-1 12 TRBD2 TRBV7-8 TGTGCCAGCAGACCTCTAGCGGGAGCTTGGTTCTTC CASRPLAGAWFF
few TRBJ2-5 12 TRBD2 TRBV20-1 TGCAGTGCTTGGGCGGGACTAATGACCCAGTACTTC CSAWAGLMTQYF
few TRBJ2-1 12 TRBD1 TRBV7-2 TGTGCCAGCAGCTCGACCGACAGGGTAAAGTTCTTC CASSSTDRVKFF
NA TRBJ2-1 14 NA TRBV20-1 TGCAGTGCTCGGGCGGGAAGTCTCTACAATGAGCAGTTCTTC CSARAGSLYNEQFF
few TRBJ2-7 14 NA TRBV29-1 TGCAGCGTTGAAGTTGGACTACACTCCTACGAGCAGTACTTC CSVEVGLHSYEQYF
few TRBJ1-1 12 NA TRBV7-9 TGTGCCAGCAGAGGGCGGGGCGCTGAAGCTTTCTTT CASRGRGAEAFF
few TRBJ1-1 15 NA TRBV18 TGTGCCAGCTCACATGGGCCGGGGAAGAACACTGAAGCTTTCTTT CASSHGPGKNTEAFF
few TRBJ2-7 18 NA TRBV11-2 TGTGCCAGCAGCTTAGGATTGCTTCCGCGACAGCCTACCTACGAGCAGTACTTC CASSLGLLPRQPTYEQYF
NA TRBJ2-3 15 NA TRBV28 TGTGCCAGCAGTTCTCCCGAGCGGAACACAGATACGCAGTATTTT CASSSPERNTDTQYF
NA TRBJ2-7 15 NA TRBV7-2 TGTGCCAGCAGCTTAGGGGGCCTAGTGATCTACGAGCAGTACTTC CASSLGGLVIYEQYF
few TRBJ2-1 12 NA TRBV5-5 TGTGCCAGCAGCTTGACCTATTCTCGGGAGTTCTTC CASSLTYSREFF
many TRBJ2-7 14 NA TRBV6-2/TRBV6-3 TGTGCCAGCAGAAGGGACGGTTCACCGGAAGAGCAGTACTTC CASRRDGSPEEQYF
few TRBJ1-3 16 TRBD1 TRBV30 TGTGCCTGGAGTGTTAACGCAGGGGGCACTGGAAACACCATATATTTT CAWSVNAGGTGNTIYF
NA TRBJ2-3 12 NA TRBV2 TGTGCCAGCGACGCCCTACGAGATACGCAGTATTTT CASDALRDTQYF
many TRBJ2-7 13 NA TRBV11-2 TGTGCCAGCAGCTTAGCCGTTCCCTACGAGCAGTACTTC CASSLAVPYEQYF
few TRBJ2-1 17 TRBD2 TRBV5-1 TGCGCCAGCAGCATAGATGGGACTACGCACGCTGCAAATGAGCAGTTCTTC CASSIDGTTHAANEQFF
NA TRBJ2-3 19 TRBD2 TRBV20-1 TGCAGTGCTAGAGACGCCACTAGCGGGAGTTCGTGGGAGGGAGATACGCAGTATTTT CSARDATSGSSWEGDTQYF
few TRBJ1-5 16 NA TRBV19 TGTGCCAGTAGTATAGAAATCGGCGCGTTTCGACAGCCCCAGCATTTT CASSIEIGAFRQPQHF
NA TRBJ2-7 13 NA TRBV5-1 TGCGCCACCGCCAGCACCCCAGACTACGAGCAGTACTTC CATASTPDYEQYF
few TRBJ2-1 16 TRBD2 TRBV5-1 TGCGCCAGCAGCGGGTCCGGACTAGCTGCCCGCAATGAGCAGTTCTTC CASSGSGLAARNEQFF
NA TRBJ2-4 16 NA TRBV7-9 TGTGCCAGCAGCCTGTATTATAGCGAAAGTACGAACATTCAGTACTTC CASSLYYSESTNIQYF
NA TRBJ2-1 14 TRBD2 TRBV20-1 TGCAGTGCTAGAGAAGTAGCGGGATACAATGAGCAGTTCTTC CSAREVAGYNEQFF
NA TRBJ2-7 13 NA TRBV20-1 TGCAGTGCTTCTAACCGGGACTCAGACGAGCAGTACTTC CSASNRDSDEQYF
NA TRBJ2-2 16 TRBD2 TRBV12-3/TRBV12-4 TGTGCCAGCAGCGTAGGTGCGGGAGGATTCACCGGGGAGCTGTTTTTT CASSVGAGGFTGELFF
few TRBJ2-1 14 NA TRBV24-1 TGTGCCACCAGTGGGAGGGAGTCCTACAATGAGCAGTTCTTC CATSGRESYNEQFF
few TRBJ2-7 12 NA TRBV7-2 TGTGCCAGCAGCCTAATGGGGGCCGAGCAGTACTTC CASSLMGAEQYF
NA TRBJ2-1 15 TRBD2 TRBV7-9 TGTGCCAGCAGCACAACTAGCGGGAGGGCCCATGAGCAGTTCTTC CASSTTSGRAHEQFF
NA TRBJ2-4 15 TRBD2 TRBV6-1 TGTGCCAGCAGCTCAACTGGACTAGCCAACAACATTCAGTACTTC CASSSTGLANNIQYF
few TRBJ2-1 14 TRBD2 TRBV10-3 TGTGCCATCACCCGGGACTACTCCTACAATGAGCAGTTCTTC CAITRDYSYNEQFF
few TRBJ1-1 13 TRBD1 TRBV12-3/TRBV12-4 TGTGCCAGCACCCAAACAGGGGACGTTGAAGCTTTCTTT CASTQTGDVEAFF
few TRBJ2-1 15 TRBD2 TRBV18 TGTGCCAGCTCCCAAGGTAGCGGGACGTACAATGAGCAGTTCTTC CASSQGSGTYNEQFF
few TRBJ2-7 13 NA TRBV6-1 TGTGCCAGCACCGTATCGCTGTCCTACGAGCAGTACTTC CASTVSLSYEQYF
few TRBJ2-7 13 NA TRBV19 TGTGCCAGTAGTGGCACTAGTCTCTACGAGCAGTACTTC CASSGTSLYEQYF
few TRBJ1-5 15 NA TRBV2 TGTGCCAGCAGTGAGGGTCAGGGACCAATGCAGCCCCAGCATTTT CASSEGQGPMQPQHF
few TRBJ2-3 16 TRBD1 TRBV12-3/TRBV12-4 TGTGCCAGCAGCCTAGAGAGGGGGCCCGCCACAGATACGCAGTATTTT CASSLERGPATDTQYF
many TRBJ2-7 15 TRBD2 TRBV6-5 TGTGCCAGCAGTCTCGGGGGGGGAGGGCCCTACGAGCAGTACTTC CASSLGGGGPYEQYF
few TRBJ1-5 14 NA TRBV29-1 TGCAGCGTTTCAGATTGGGGAAGCAATCAGCCCCAGCATTTT CSVSDWGSNQPQHF